One and the same sample provided the 23 T cell receptor beta chains below, sequenced in a study of blood T cells in healthy people across ages. Sample-barcoded 5' priming and a J-beta primer mix drove a second PCR of roughly 7 to 11 cycles. From the 5' RACE reads, TCRdb called clonotypes with MiXCR, one entry per CDR3 protein. The profile shows approximately 800,000 distinct CDR3 sequences, 35% to 40% of them singletons. What was sequenced was blood. Source of these receptors: a man younger than 35 in good health.

This clonotype has a handful of counts. The chain joins TRBV6-6 to TRBJ2-1; 7 positions agree with TRBD2. Germline V gene sequence: CDR1 MNHNY, CDR2 SVGAGI (reference sequence). This CDR3 is built from 14 residues. J gave up 9 bases and V 5 bases, and 10 bases lay outside the gene matches. The CDR3 loop is CASSPGTIEAEQFF. CDR3 nucleotides: TGTGCCAGCAGTCCCGGGACTATTGAGGCTGAGCAGTTCTTC.

This clonotype appeared a few times. The chain employs TRBV7-8 and TRBJ2-7; TRBD2 agrees at 7 bases. The J call may be in error: the DNA end matches TRBJ2-5 better. The germline V gene has CDR1 SGHVS and CDR2 FQNEAQ. This CDR3 is built from 13 residues. The CDR3 spells CASSARLARTQYF. CDR3 bases: TGTGCCAGCAGCGCCCGACTAGCCCGGACCCAGTACTTC.

This clonotype was detected a few times. J is TRBJ1-5 and V is TRBV20-1; tentatively, D is TRBD1 (6 bases). Germline assignment: CDR1 DFQATT and CDR2 SNEGSKA (reference sequence). V gave up 6 bases and J gave up 7 bases, with 19 bases separating them. The CDR3 is made up of 14 amino acids. Written as DNA, the CDR3 is TGCAGTGCGAGGGGGTCGAACCAACAGCAGCCCCAGCATTTT. This encodes CSARGSNQQQPQHF.

The chain recombines TRBV29-1 with TRBJ2-4; D perhaps matches TRBD2 (7 bases). The DNA end is more similar to TRBJ2-5, so the J call may be wrong. Germline CDR1 is SQVTM and CDR2 is ANQGSEA. There are 13 residues in the CDR3. DNA for the CDR3: TGCAGCGTTGGGGGGGGGGCCCAAGAGACCCAGTACTTC. Residues: CSVGGGAQETQYF.

The rearrangement links TRBV19 to TRBJ1-6; D not resolved. Deletions cut 1 base from V and 7 bases from J, with 14 bases between. Germline CDR1 reads LNHDA; CDR2 reads SQIVND (reference sequence). The length of the CDR3 is 16 residues. This CDR3 reads CASSIVGTSGNSPLHF. The DNA of the CDR3 is TGTGCCAGTAGTATAGTTGGCACCTCAGGAAATTCACCCCTCCACTTT.

About this clonotype: Germline and junction disagree at one end, which may indicate a read error. The chain couples TRBV10-3 to TRBJ1-2, with 7 nucleotides matching TRBD1. Per the germline V gene, CDR1 is ENHRY and CDR2 is SYGVKD. The CDR3 extends over 15 amino acids. The CDR3 nucleotides read TGTGCCAACAGTACAGGGGCGACTTCTAACGATGGCTACACCTTC. Its translation: CANSTGATSNDGYTF.

CDR3 nucleotides: TGTGCCAGCAGACCCACGGACAGGGGGCTCACCGGGGAGCTGTTTTTT. Amino acid sequence: CASRPTDRGLTGELFF. The V gene is TRBV28, the J gene TRBJ2-2; 11 bases fit TRBD1. Germline V gene data show CDR1 as MDHEN and CDR2 as SYDVKM. CDR3 length: 16 amino acids. J was trimmed by 4 bases and V by 6 bases; bases with no gene match: 7.

The count of this clonotype is one. J is TRBJ2-1 and V is TRBV20-1; 9 bases fit TRBD1. The germline V gene encodes CDR1 DFQATT and CDR2 SNEGSKA (reference sequence). The V gene end was trimmed by 4 bases and the J gene end by 7 bases; junction bases not matched to a gene: 11. The CDR3 spans 15 residues. CDR3 nucleotide sequence: TGCAGTGCTACCACGACAGGGGGTTCGGGGAATGAGCAGTTCTTC. It specifies CSATTTGGSGNEQFF.

V and J are TRBV25-1 and TRBJ2-1; 10 bases are shared with TRBD2. With V trimmed by 1 base and J by 3 bases, 9 bases remained unmatched. The CDR3 has 18 residues. Germline CDR1 reads MGHDK; CDR2 reads SYGVNS. CDR3 residues: CASSESSSGRVYYNEQFF. For the CDR3, the DNA is TGTGCCAGCAGTGAATCTTCTAGCGGGAGAGTTTACTACAATGAGCAGTTCTTC.

This clonotype was counted many times. The chain is built from TRBV20-1 and TRBJ2-3, with a tentative D call TRBD2 (6 bases). The V gene lost 3 bases and the J gene lost 2 bases, with 12 bases spanning the gap. Germline V gives CDR1 DFQATT, CDR2 SNEGSKA (reference sequence). This CDR3 has 14 residues. CDR3 coding DNA: TGCAGTGCTAGGGGTGGACTATACACAGATACGCAGTATTTT. Translating it yields CSARGGLYTDTQYF.

The table lists this clonotype with many counts. The genes are TRBV20-1 and TRBJ1-2, with a weak D call TRBD1 (5 bases). Deletions cut 6 bases from V and 4 bases from J, with 9 bases between. This CDR3 contains 11 residues. Germline V CDR1 and CDR2: DFQATT, SNEGSKA (reference sequence). The CDR3 DNA follows: TGCAGTGCCCAGGACACCTATGGCTACACCTTC. Its translation is CSAQDTYGYTF.

This sequence joins TRBV12-3 or TRBV12-4 and TRBJ1-1, with 8 bases that match TRBD1. There are 14 residues in the CDR3. V was pared by 3 bases and J by 3 bases, with 3 bases of the junction left unmatched. The CDR3 bases are TGTGCCAGCAGTTTTAACAGGGGGGACACTGAAGCTTTCTTT. Protein sequence: CASSFNRGDTEAFF.

This clonotype occurred many times. The chain employs TRBV14 and TRBJ2-4; D perhaps matches TRBD1 (5 bases). The CDR3 consists of 14 residues. Trimming cost V 2 bases and J 6 bases, with 11 bases left between them. CDR1 SGHDN and CDR2 FVKESK come from the germline V gene. The CDR3 protein is CASSQQGPRNIQYF. In DNA form, the CDR3 reads TGTGCCAGCAGCCAACAGGGCCCCCGAAACATTCAGTACTTC.

The chain's CDR3 is CSAPRVTGQETQYF. In DNA, the CDR3 is TGCAGTGCTCCGAGAGTTACAGGGCAAGAGACCCAGTACTTC. The rearrangement uses TRBV20-1 and TRBJ2-5, with D possibly TRBD1 on 6 matching bases. This CDR3 spans 14 amino acids. Germline V gene data show CDR1 as DFQATT and CDR2 as SNEGSKA (reference sequence). V was clipped by 5 bases and J by 2 bases, with 15 bases between them.

This clonotype occurred many times. The chain has TRBV7-2 and TRBJ2-3; D is unresolved. V gave up 1 base and J gave up 3 bases, with 8 bases separating them. The CDR3 is made up of 14 amino acids. CDR1 is SGHTA, CDR2 FQGNSA, per germline. This CDR3 reads CASSLGFQTDTQYF. CDR3 in DNA: TGTGCCAGCAGCTTAGGGTTTCAGACAGATACGCAGTATTTT. The whole variable domain, filled in from reference TRBV7-2 and TRBJ2-3, reads GAGVSQSPSNKVTEKGKDVELRCDPISGHTALYWYRQSLGQGLEFLIYFQGNSAPDKSGLPSDRFSAERTGGSVSTLTIQRTQQEDSAVYLCASSLGFQTDTQYFGPGTRLTVL.

This clonotype was recorded at least ten times. The V gene is TRBV4-3, the J gene TRBJ2-1; TRBD2 aligns across 10 bases. This CDR3 region has 15 residues. The V gene's germline CDR1 is LGHNA and CDR2 YSLEER. Unmatched junction bases numbered 6, after V lost 4 bases and J lost 6 bases. CDR3 protein: CASSLRLAGLNEQFF. Written as DNA, the CDR3 is TGCGCCAGCAGCCTACGACTAGCGGGCCTCAATGAGCAGTTCTTC.

The chain joins TRBV7-2 to TRBJ2-2; perhaps D is TRBD1 or TRBD2 (6 bases each). The CDR3 sequence is 16 residues long. Germline lookup yields CDR1 SGHTA and CDR2 FQGNSA. With 2 bases removed from V and 0 bases from J, the gap between germline ends came to 10 bases. The CDR3 region has the DNA TGTGCCAGCAGCTTATGGGGGGCGTCGAACACCGGGGAGCTGTTTTTT. It codes for CASSLWGASNTGELFF. Variable domain in full (rest from reference TRBV7-2 and TRBJ2-2): GAGVSQSPSNKVTEKGKDVELRCDPISGHTALYWYRQSLGQGLEFLIYFQGNSAPDKSGLPSDRFSAERTGGSVSTLTIQRTQQEDSAVYLCASSLWGASNTGELFFGEGSRLTVL.

The rearrangement uses TRBV20-1 and TRBJ2-1; D uncertain. The CDR3 is made up of 15 amino acids. CDR1 is DFQATT and CDR2 is SNEGSKA in the germline V gene (reference sequence). The V end lost 4 bases, the J end lost 0 bases, and 13 bases lay between the germline ends. This chain's CDR3 is CSATYSLRSYNEQFF. The CDR3 DNA sequence: TGCAGTGCTACCTACAGCCTACGCTCCTACAATGAGCAGTTCTTC.

V usage is TRBV12-3 or TRBV12-4 and J usage is TRBJ1-2, with 7 bases matching TRBD1. The CDR3 consists of 14 residues. The junction had 6 bases not matched to a gene; V was cut back by 3 bases and J by 5 bases. CDR3 sequence (DNA): TGTGCCAGCAGTTTGAACAGGGGACGTTATGGCTACACCTTC. Its protein product is CASSLNRGRYGYTF.

This clonotype occurred once. V and J are TRBV12-3 or TRBV12-4 and TRBJ1-5; D unclear. Trimming removed 2 bases at V and 0 bases at J, with 20 bases between. The CDR3 covers 19 residues. The CDR3 loop reads CASSLSGRLIGVSNQPQHF. CDR3 nucleotides: TGTGCCAGCAGTTTATCGGGCAGACTAATCGGAGTTAGCAATCAGCCCCAGCATTTT.

A few counts support this clonotype. CDR3 in amino acids: CASSPQGTPNQPQHF. As DNA, the CDR3 is TGTGCCAGCTCACCCCAGGGGACCCCCAATCAGCCCCAGCATTTT. The chain uses TRBV18 and TRBJ1-5; possible D gene TRBD1, 6 bases. Germline CDR1 KGHSH, CDR2 LQKENI. The CDR3 consists of 15 residues. The V end was cut by 3 bases, the J end by 3 bases, with 12 bases between. Filled out from reference TRBV18 and TRBJ1-5, the complete variable domain reads NAGVMQNPRHLVRRRGQEARLRCSPMKGHSHVYWYRQLPEEGLKFMVYLQKENIIDESGMPKERFSAEFPKEGPSILRIQQVVRGDSAAYFCASSPQGTPNQPQHFGDGTRLSIL.

The chain links TRBV2 to TRBJ1-2; 9 bases align to TRBD1. Per the germline V gene, CDR1 is SNHLY and CDR2 is FYNNEI. The CDR3 covers 15 residues. Unmatched junction bases numbered 13, after V lost 7 bases and J lost 7 bases. CDR3 in DNA: TGTGCCAGCATAGGACAGGGGAAAGCGAATATTGGCTACACCTTC. It is translated as CASIGQGKANIGYTF.

On this clonotype itself: One junction end disagrees with the germline gene, perhaps due to a read error. The gene calls are TRBV3-1 and TRBJ2-5; no reliable D call. The length of the CDR3 is 13 residues. Germline lookup yields CDR1 LGHDT and CDR2 YNNKEL (reference sequence). DNA for the CDR3: TGTGCCAGCAGCCCTCGAGATCAAGAGGCCCAGTACTTC. Translated: CASSPRDQEAQYF.